The entry below describes one T cell receptor (beta chain). Antigen specificity is unknown. The method was immunoSEQ multiplex PCR; TCRdb's version includes in-frame clones alone and lacks a portion of them. Among roughly 100,000 clones listed, approximately 90% were seen once. V trimming: 5 bases; J trimming: 0 bases; junction bases outside the gene matches: 6. The V gene's germline CDR1 is SNHLY and CDR2 FYNNEI. CDR3 size: 17 residues. The data were obtained in a study of graft-versus-host responses after intestinal transplantation. The study's findings and limits: Some GvH clones were seen earlier in gut or blood, suggesting intestinal origin. There was an association between peak levels of circulating GvH clones and early post-transplant HvG declines.

The TCR comes from a human donor who was the organ donor for an intestinal transplant. The sample in question was unstimulated CD8+ T cells sorted from spleen or lymph node cells, obtained before transplant. V gene TRBV2 combines with J gene TRBJ2-6; the match to TRBD1 covers 8 bases. CDR3 coding DNA: TGTGCCAGCAGTCGGACAGGGCTCCCCTCTGGGGCCAACGTCCTGACTTTC. This sequence encodes CASSRTGLPSGANVLTF.